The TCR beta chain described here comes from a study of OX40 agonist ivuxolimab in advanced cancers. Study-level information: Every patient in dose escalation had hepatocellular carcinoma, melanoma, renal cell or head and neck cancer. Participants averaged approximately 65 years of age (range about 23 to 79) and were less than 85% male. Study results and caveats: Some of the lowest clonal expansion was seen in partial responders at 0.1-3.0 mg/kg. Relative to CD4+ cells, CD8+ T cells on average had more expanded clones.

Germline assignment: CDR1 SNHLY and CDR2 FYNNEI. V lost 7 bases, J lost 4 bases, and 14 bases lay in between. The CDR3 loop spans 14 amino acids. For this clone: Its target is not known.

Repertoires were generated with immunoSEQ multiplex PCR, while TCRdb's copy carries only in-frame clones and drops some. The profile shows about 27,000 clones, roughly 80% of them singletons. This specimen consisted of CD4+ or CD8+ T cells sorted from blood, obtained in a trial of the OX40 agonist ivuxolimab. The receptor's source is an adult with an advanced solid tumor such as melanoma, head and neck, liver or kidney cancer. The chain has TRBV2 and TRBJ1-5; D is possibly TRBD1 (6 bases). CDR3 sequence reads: CASKNGTLNQPQHF. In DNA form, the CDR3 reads TGTGCCAGCAAGAACGGGACACTTAATCAGCCCCAGCATTTT.